This entry lists 27 T cell receptor beta chains sequenced from one sample in a study of post-analysis software for immune sequencing data (dated by TCRdb to 2014 to 2015). These TCRs' antigens remain unknown. Broad study findings and their caveats: Several TRBV segments, including TRBV5-6, TRBV5-1 and TRBV20-1, were significantly more frequent in patients than controls.

The library was produced with PCR. The data were produced on an Illumina HiSeq 2500. To reduce PCR and sequencing biases, unique molecular identifiers were incorporated into the TCR beta cDNA libraries. Through fastp at Q25 and MiXCR, TCRdb rebuilt clones from the public reads, retaining in-frame beta chains. Entries that share a CDR3 protein sequence are merged under the most common genes and DNA. The sample data list about 820,000 distinct CDR3 sequences, and about 53% of these were observed just once. The ten most abundant clones make up 4.6% of the sample. Sequencing used blood. These receptors were obtained from a girl aged 10-17 years with multiple sclerosis.

This clonotype was seen more than once but under ten times. V and J are TRBV7-8 and TRBJ2-3; D gene ambiguous. This CDR3 contains 15 residues. Trimming removed 1 base from V and 0 bases from J, with 8 bases in between. Per the germline V gene, CDR1 is SGHVS and CDR2 is FQNEAQ. The CDR3 sequence is CASSLVGPSTDTQYF. CDR3 sequence (DNA): TGTGCCAGCAGCTTAGTCGGACCTAGCACAGATACGCAGTATTTT.

The chain couples TRBV6-2 or TRBV6-3 to TRBJ2-7; possible D gene TRBD2, 6 bases. Germline V CDR1 and CDR2: MNHEY, SVGEGT. The CDR3 spans 14 residues. V lost 4 bases and J 3 bases, leaving 13 bases between the germline ends. The DNA of the CDR3 is TGTGCCAGCAGTTTGGGCGCGGGATACTACGAGCAGTACTTC. The encoded protein is CASSLGAGYYEQYF.

This sequence joins TRBV20-1 and TRBJ2-1; 11 bases fit TRBD2. Germline V gene sequence: CDR1 DFQATT, CDR2 SNEGSKA (reference sequence). Trimming took 5 bases from V and 9 from J; bases not matched to a gene: 12. This CDR3 is built from 15 residues. The CDR3 DNA is TGCAGTGCTGCGAAGCCGGGACTAGCGGCCCGTGAGCAGTTCTTC. Its protein is CSAAKPGLAAREQFF.

This clonotype was detected ten times or more. The chain carries TRBV7-2 and TRBJ2-7, with D uncertain. V lost 3 bases and J lost 6, with 9 bases in between. CDR1 and CDR2 from the germline V gene are SGHTA and FQGNSA. The CDR3 length is 12 residues. Written as DNA, the CDR3 is TGTGCCAGCAGCTTTCAAGTCGGCGAGCAGTACTTC. Its protein is CASSFQVGEQYF.

This CDR3 reads CATSRAGVESNQPQHF. For the CDR3, the DNA is TGTGCCACCAGCAGAGCCGGGGTGGAGAGCAATCAGCCCCAGCATTTT. The chain combines TRBV15 with TRBJ1-5; D unclear. CDR3 length equals 16 residues. Trimming cost V 1 base and J 1 base, with 11 bases left between them. The germline CDR1 and CDR2 sequences are LNHNV and YYDKDF (reference sequence).

This chain links TRBV20-1 with TRBJ2-3; tentative D call: TRBD2 (5 bases). CDR3 length equals 11 residues. Germline V lookup: CDR1 DFQATT, CDR2 SNEGSKA (reference sequence). With 6 bases removed from V and 3 bases from J, the gap between germline ends came to 7 bases. The CDR3 nucleotides are TGCAGTGCCCTAGCTACAGATACGCAGTATTTT. Its protein is CSALATDTQYF.

This chain links TRBV29-1 with TRBJ1-6; D uncertain. CDR1 and CDR2 from the germline V gene are SQVTM and ANQGSEA. CDR3 length: 13 residues. V was shortened by 4 bases and J by 4 bases, with 8 bases between the two germline ends. CDR3 sequence (DNA): TGCAGCGTTGGAAGGGATTATAATTCACCCCTCCACTTT. Translation: CSVGRDYNSPLHF.

A single count supports this clonotype. The rearrangement joins TRBV7-2 to TRBJ2-3, with 9 bases lining up with TRBD2. V shed 4 bases, J shed 6 bases, and the junction held 11 bases outside the gene matches. The CDR3 length is 16 residues. From germline, CDR1 is SGHTA and CDR2 FQGNSA. The chain's CDR3 is CASSSGSGGRSDTQYF. The CDR3 nucleotides are TGTGCCAGCAGCTCTGGTAGCGGGGGAAGGTCGGATACGCAGTATTTT.

In this sample, this clonotype turned up once. The chain employs TRBV7-8 and TRBJ2-3; 7 bases map to TRBD2. The CDR3 is 14 amino acids. V lost 4 bases, J lost 6 bases, and 7 bases stayed unmatched. CDR1 is SGHVS, CDR2 FQNEAQ, per germline. The CDR3 DNA sequence: TGTGCCAGCAGCTCGAGGGAGGGGAGCGATACGCAGTATTTT. Translated: CASSSREGSDTQYF.

This chain uses TRBV28 with TRBJ2-1; possible D gene TRBD2, 6 bases. The length of the CDR3 is 16 residues. Trimming took 2 bases from V and 4 from J, leaving 15 bases between them. Looked up from germline, CDR1 is MDHEN and CDR2 is SYDVKM. CDR3 in amino acids: CASSLASGTPYNEQFF. Here the CDR3 DNA reads TGTGCCAGCAGTTTAGCGTCCGGGACTCCATACAATGAGCAGTTCTTC.

This clonotype has more than one count but fewer than ten. V and J are TRBV20-1 and TRBJ2-1, with a possible D match to TRBD1 (5 bases). CDR1 and CDR2 (germline): DFQATT, SNEGSKA (reference sequence). The CDR3 has 16 amino acids. Trimming stripped 6 bases from V and 0 bases from J, with 18 bases between. In DNA, the CDR3 is TGCAGTGCCGCCAGGGCAGGAGTATTCTCCTACAATGAGCAGTTCTTC. Translating it yields CSAARAGVFSYNEQFF.

The V and J genes are TRBV4-1 and TRBJ2-3; D is perhaps TRBD1 (5 bases). This CDR3 has 14 amino acids. V was clipped by 2 bases and J by 9 bases, with 15 bases between them. The germline V gene encodes CDR1 MGHRA and CDR2 YSYEKL. CDR3 loop: CASSQRTAKGTQYF. DNA for the CDR3: TGCGCCAGCAGCCAAAGGACGGCGAAGGGGACGCAGTATTTT.

The rearrangement joins TRBV7-9 to TRBJ2-3; D is ambiguous. Deletions cut 6 bases from V and 2 bases from J, with 12 bases between. This CDR3 has 14 amino acids. Germline V CDR1 and CDR2: SEHNR, FQNEAQ (reference sequence). CDR3 sequence reads: CASSHEPPTDTQYF. As DNA, the CDR3 is TGTGCCAGCAGTCACGAGCCCCCCACAGATACGCAGTATTTT. Filled out from reference TRBV7-9 and TRBJ2-3, the complete variable domain reads DTGVSQNPRHKITKRGQNVTFRCDPISEHNRLYWYRQTLGQGPEFLTYFQNEAQLEKSRLLSDRFSAERPKGSFSTLEIQRTEQGDSAMYLCASSHEPPTDTQYFGPGTRLTVL.

This clonotype was observed a handful of times. V is TRBV5-1 and J is TRBJ2-1; 9 nucleotides agree with TRBD2. Germline CDR1 is SGHRS and CDR2 is YFSETQ. Trimming cost V 2 bases and J 3 bases; bases outside gene matches: 9. This CDR3 contains 17 residues. The CDR3 is CASSFFAGGPVYNEQFF. For the CDR3, the DNA is TGCGCCAGCAGCTTCTTCGCGGGGGGGCCAGTCTACAATGAGCAGTTCTTC.

This clonotype was found a few times. The chain uses TRBV10-3 and TRBJ1-2; D perhaps matches TRBD1 (5 bases). V lost 0 bases and J lost 5, with 13 bases in between. Germline V gene sequence: CDR1 ENHRY, CDR2 SYGVKD. There are 15 residues in the CDR3. In DNA form, the CDR3 reads TGTGCCATCAGTGAGTCTCCAGGGTCTGGATATGGCTACACCTTC. Protein sequence: CAISESPGSGYGYTF.

The chain recombines TRBV11-1 with TRBJ2-3, with D tentatively TRBD1 or TRBD2 (5 bases each). V was cut by 4 bases and J by 4 bases, with 12 bases left in between. Germline CDR1 SGHAT, CDR2 FQDESV (reference sequence). This CDR3 comprises 14 residues. The chain's CDR3 is CASSWGREADTQYF. The CDR3 DNA reads as TGTGCCAGCAGCTGGGGACGAGAGGCAGATACGCAGTATTTT.

This sequence joins TRBV6-2 or TRBV6-3 and TRBJ2-1; the D is unclear. CDR3 size: 13 residues. Germline V CDR1 and CDR2: MNHEY, SVGEGT. The V end lost 0 bases, the J end lost 9 bases, and 9 bases lay between the germline ends. As DNA, the CDR3 is TGTGCCAGCAGTTACTCGGAATCCGGTGAGCAGTTCTTC. This encodes CASSYSESGEQFF.

This clonotype occurred a few times. The chain joins TRBV7-2 to TRBJ2-1, with D hard to call. Germline V lookup: CDR1 SGHTA, CDR2 FQGNSA. This CDR3 contains 16 residues. V was pared by 1 base and J by 0 bases, with 10 bases between. The CDR3: CASSLGGGRSYNEQFF. The CDR3 DNA is TGTGCCAGCAGCTTAGGAGGCGGCCGCTCCTACAATGAGCAGTTCTTC.

The chain links TRBV5-1 to TRBJ2-7; D may correspond to TRBD1 or TRBD2 (5 bases each). The CDR3 extends over 12 amino acids. Trimming shortened V by 4 bases and J by 6 bases, and 11 bases separated the two germline ends. CDR1 and CDR2 from the germline V gene are SGHRS and YFSETQ. CDR3 DNA sequence: TGCGCCAGCAGCCTGGGGGTCACCGAGCAGTACTTC. Its protein is CASSLGVTEQYF.

The rearrangement uses TRBV5-1 and TRBJ2-1, with 8 positions matching TRBD2. Germline values: CDR1 SGHRS, CDR2 YFSETQ. Trimming at V came to 4 bases and at J to 2 bases, leaving 5 bases not matched to a gene. This CDR3 region has 15 residues. Here the CDR3 DNA reads TGCGCCAGCAGCCGGACTAGCATTGCCTACAATGAGCAGTTCTTC. This sequence encodes CASSRTSIAYNEQFF.

The chain recombines TRBV5-1 with TRBJ2-5; 7 positions agree with TRBD1. Per the germline V gene, CDR1 is SGHRS and CDR2 is YFSETQ. The V gene end was trimmed by 4 bases and the J gene end by 5 bases; junction bases not matched to a gene: 11. The CDR3 runs 15 residues. In DNA, the CDR3 is TGCGCCAGCAGCAAAAGGGGGCAGGGGACGGAGACCCAGTACTTC. Translating gives CASSKRGQGTETQYF. The full variable domain, its missing parts supplied by reference TRBV5-1 and TRBJ2-5, is KAGVTQTPRYLIKTRGQQVTLSCSPISGHRSVSWYQQTPGQGLQFLFEYFSETQRNKGNFPGRFSGRQFSNSRSEMNVSTLELGDSALYLCASSKRGQGTETQYFGPGTRLLVL.

The chain is built from TRBV7-9 and TRBJ2-1; 12 nucleotides line up with TRBD2. This CDR3 region has 16 residues. J was trimmed by 11 bases and V by 5 bases; bases with no gene match: 13. Germline values: CDR1 SEHNR, CDR2 FQNEAQ (reference sequence). The CDR3 DNA reads TGTGCCAGCAGCGATACTAGCGGGAGGCTTGGGTTTCAGCAGTTCTTC. This gives the protein CASSDTSGRLGFQQFF.

The chain couples TRBV20-1 to TRBJ2-5, with a weak D call TRBD1 (5 bases). The J call may be in error: the DNA end matches TRBJ2-7 better. This CDR3 is 13 amino acids long. Germline lookup yields CDR1 DFQATT and CDR2 SNEGSKA (reference sequence). CDR3 DNA sequence: TGCAGTGCTAGGTCCCAGGGAACGGACGAGCAGTACTTC. Its protein product is CSARSQGTDEQYF.

V and J are TRBV6-5 and TRBJ2-7, with D hard to call. CDR1 is MNHEY, CDR2 SVGAGI, per germline. The V and J ends lost 0 bases and 2 bases respectively, with 8 bases between them. The CDR3 has 14 residues. The DNA of the CDR3 is TGTGCCAGCAGTTACTCGAACCGCGCCTACGAGCAGTACTTC. This codes for CASSYSNRAYEQYF.

CDR3 nucleotide sequence: TGTGCCAGCAGCCAAGTTGATGGGTACACTGAAGCTTTCTTT. Its translation: CASSQVDGYTEAFF. The J gene is TRBJ1-1, the V gene TRBV3-1, with D hard to call. CDR3 length equals 14 residues. In germline, CDR1 is LGHDT, CDR2 YNNKEL (reference sequence). Deletions cut 1 base from V and 3 bases from J, with 9 bases between.

This rearrangement joins TRBV4-1 to TRBJ1-2; D is possibly TRBD1 (5 bases). CDR3 length: 16 residues. Germline values: CDR1 MGHRA, CDR2 YSYEKL. The V and J ends lost 4 bases and 7 bases respectively, with 22 bases between them. The CDR3 loop reads CASSRGASGTTCGYTF. CDR3 bases: TGCGCCAGCAGCCGCGGTGCGTCAGGGACTACCTGTGGCTACACCTTC.

This clonotype was found a few times. The V and J genes are TRBV12-3 or TRBV12-4 and TRBJ1-2; a weak D match, TRBD1 (5 bases). Trimming stripped 4 bases from V and 3 bases from J, with 12 bases between. The CDR3 sequence is 14 residues long. The CDR3 protein is CASSSTTRDYGYTF. The CDR3 DNA follows: TGTGCCAGCAGTTCGACGACCAGGGACTATGGCTACACCTTC.